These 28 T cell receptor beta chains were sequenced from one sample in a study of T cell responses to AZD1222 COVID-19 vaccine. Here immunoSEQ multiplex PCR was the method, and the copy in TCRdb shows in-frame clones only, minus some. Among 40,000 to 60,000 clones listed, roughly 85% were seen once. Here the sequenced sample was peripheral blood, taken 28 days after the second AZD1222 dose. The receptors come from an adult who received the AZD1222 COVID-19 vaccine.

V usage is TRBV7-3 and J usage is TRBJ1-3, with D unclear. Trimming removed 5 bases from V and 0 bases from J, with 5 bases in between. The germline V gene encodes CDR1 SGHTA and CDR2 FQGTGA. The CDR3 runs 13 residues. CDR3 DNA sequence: TGTGCCAGCAGCGTGAGCTCTGGAAACACCATATATTTT. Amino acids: CASSVSSGNTIYF.

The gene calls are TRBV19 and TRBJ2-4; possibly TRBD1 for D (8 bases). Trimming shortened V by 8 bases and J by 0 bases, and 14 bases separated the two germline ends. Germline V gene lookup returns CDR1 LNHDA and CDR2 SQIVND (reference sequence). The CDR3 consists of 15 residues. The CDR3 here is CASVQGGTAKNIQYF. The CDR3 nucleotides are TGTGCCAGTGTACAGGGGGGGACAGCCAAAAACATTCAGTACTTC.

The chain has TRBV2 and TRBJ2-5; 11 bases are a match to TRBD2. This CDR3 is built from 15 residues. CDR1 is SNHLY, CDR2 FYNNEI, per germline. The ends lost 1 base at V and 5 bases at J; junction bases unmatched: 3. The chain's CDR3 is CASSEVAGGRETQYF. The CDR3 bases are TGTGCCAGCAGTGAAGTAGCGGGAGGGAGGGAGACCCAGTACTTC.

The CDR3 loop reads CASSPRRGGELFF. The CDR3, as DNA: TGTGCCAGCAGCCCCCGTCGTGGCGGGGAGCTGTTTTTT. The V gene is TRBV7-9, the J gene TRBJ2-2; D gene ambiguous. Trimming took off 5 bases at V and 7 bases at J, with 11 bases between the two ends. Germline V gene data show CDR1 as SEHNR and CDR2 as FQNEAQ (reference sequence). This CDR3 has 13 amino acids.

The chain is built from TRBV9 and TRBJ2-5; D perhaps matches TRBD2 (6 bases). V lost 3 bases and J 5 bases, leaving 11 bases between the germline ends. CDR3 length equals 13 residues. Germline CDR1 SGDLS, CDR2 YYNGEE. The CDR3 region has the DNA TGTGCCAGCAGCGCCGGGGGTGGGGAGACCCAGTACTTC. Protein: CASSAGGGETQYF. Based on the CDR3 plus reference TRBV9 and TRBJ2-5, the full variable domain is DSGVTQTPKHLITATGQRVTLRCSPRSGDLSVYWYQQSLDQGLQFLIQYYNGEERAKGNILERFSAQQFPDLHSELNLSSLELGDSALYFCASSAGGGETQYFGPGTRLLVL.

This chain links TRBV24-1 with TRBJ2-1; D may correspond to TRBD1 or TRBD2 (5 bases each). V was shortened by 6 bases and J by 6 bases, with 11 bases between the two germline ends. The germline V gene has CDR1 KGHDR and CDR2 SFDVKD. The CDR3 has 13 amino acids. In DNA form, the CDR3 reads TGTGCCACCAGTCCAGGGAGTTTCAATGAGCAGTTCTTC. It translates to CATSPGSFNEQFF.

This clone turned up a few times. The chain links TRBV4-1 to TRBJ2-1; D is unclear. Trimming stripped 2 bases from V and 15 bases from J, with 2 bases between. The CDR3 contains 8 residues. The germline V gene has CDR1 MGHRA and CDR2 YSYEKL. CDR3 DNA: TGCGCCAGCAGCCAACCGTTCTTC. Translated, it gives CASSQPFF.

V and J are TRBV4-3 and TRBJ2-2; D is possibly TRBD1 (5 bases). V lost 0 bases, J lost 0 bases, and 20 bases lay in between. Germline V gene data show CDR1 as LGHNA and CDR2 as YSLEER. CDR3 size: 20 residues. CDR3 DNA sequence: TGCGCCAGCAGCCAAGATAGTAAGGCAGGGCCAGAAGCGAACACCGGGGAGCTGTTTTTT. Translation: CASSQDSKAGPEANTGELFF.

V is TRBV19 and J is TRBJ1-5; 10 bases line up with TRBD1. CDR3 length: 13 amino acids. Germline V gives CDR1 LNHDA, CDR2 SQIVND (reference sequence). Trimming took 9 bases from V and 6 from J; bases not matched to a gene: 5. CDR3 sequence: CASRDRGSQPQHF. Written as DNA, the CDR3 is TGTGCCAGCAGGGACAGGGGAAGTCAGCCCCAGCATTTT.

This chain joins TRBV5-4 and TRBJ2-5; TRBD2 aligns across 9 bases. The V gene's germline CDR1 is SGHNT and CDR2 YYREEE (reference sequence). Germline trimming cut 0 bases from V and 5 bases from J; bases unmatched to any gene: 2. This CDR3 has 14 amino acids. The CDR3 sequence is CASSLGAGGETQYF. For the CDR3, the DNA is TGTGCCAGCAGCTTGGGGGCGGGAGGGGAGACCCAGTACTTC.

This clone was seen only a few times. CDR3 in DNA: TGTGCCAGTAGTATAGTCAGCAATGGGGGACAAGAGACCCAGTACTTC. Its translation: CASSIVSNGGQETQYF. This chain uses TRBV19 with TRBJ2-5; D is perhaps TRBD1 or TRBD2 (5 bases each). This CDR3 comprises 16 residues. V shed 1 base and J shed 2 bases, with 14 bases lying between them. Germline V gives CDR1 LNHDA, CDR2 SQIVND (reference sequence).

The CDR3: CASSPDRVRLNTGELFF. CDR3 in DNA: TGTGCCAGCAGCCCCGACAGGGTCCGGTTGAACACCGGGGAGCTGTTTTTT. The rearrangement uses TRBV5-6 and TRBJ2-2; TRBD1 agrees at 7 bases. The ends lost 4 bases at V and 1 base at J; junction bases unmatched: 10. Looked up from germline, CDR1 is SGHDT and CDR2 is YYEEEE. The CDR3 spans 17 residues.

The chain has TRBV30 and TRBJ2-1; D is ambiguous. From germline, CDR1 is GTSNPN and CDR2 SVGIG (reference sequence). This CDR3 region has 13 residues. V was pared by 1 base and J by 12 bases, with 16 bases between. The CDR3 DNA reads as TGTGCCTGGAGTGCCATACCCCTCTCACGGCAGTTCTTC. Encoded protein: CAWSAIPLSRQFF.

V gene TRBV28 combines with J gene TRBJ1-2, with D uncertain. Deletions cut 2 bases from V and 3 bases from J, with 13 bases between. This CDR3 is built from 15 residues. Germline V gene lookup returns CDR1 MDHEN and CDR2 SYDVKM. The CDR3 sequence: CASSLLAVLDYGYTF. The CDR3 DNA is TGTGCCAGCAGTTTACTTGCAGTACTCGACTATGGCTACACCTTC.

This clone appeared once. CDR3 sequence reads: CASSYLQGRGSYEQYF. The CDR3 DNA is TGTGCCAGCAGCTACTTACAGGGAAGGGGCTCCTACGAGCAGTACTTC. The J gene is TRBJ2-7, the V gene TRBV7-2, with TRBD1 as a possible D gene (6 bases). The CDR3 is 16 residues long. V was cut by 4 bases and J by 0 bases, with 16 bases left in between. Germline V gene sequence: CDR1 SGHTA, CDR2 FQGNSA.

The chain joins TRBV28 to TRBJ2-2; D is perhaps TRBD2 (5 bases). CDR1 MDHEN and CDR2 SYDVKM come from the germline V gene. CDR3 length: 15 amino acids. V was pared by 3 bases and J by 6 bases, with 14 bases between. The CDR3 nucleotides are TGTGCCAGCAGTTTGGGTGGGAGTAGGGCCGGGGAGCTGTTTTTT. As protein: CASSLGGSRAGELFF.

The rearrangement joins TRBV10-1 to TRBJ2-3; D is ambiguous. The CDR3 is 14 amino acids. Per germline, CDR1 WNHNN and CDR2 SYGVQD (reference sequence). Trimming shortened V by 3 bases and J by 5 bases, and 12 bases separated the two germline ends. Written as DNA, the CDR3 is TGCGCCAGCAGTGAACGACGTGACGGAGATACGCAGTATTTT. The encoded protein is CASSERRDGDTQYF.

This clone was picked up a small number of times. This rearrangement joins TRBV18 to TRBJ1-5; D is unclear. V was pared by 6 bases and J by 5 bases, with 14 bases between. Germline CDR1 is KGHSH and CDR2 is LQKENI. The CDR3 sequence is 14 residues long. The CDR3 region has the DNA TGTGCCAGCTCCTCAAGGAAGACGGATCAGCCCCAGCATTTT. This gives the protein CASSSRKTDQPQHF.

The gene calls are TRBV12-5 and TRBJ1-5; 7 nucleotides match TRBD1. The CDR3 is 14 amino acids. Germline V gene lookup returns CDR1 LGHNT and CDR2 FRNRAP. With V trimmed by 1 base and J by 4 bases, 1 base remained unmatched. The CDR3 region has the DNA TGTGCTAGTGGTTTGGGACAGGGAAATCAGCCCCAGCATTTT. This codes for CASGLGQGNQPQHF.

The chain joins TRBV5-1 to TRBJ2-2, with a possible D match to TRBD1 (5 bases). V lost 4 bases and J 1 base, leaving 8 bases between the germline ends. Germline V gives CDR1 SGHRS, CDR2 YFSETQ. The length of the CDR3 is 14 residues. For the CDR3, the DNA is TGCGCCAGCAGCCTTCAGGGGAACACCGGGGAGCTGTTTTTT. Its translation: CASSLQGNTGELFF.

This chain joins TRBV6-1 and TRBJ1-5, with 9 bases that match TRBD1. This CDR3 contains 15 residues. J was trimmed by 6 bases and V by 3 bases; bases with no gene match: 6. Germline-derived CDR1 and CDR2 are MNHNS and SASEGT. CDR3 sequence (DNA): TGTGCCAGCAGTGACCCGGGACAGGGTGGTCAGCCCCAGCATTTT. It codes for CASSDPGQGGQPQHF.

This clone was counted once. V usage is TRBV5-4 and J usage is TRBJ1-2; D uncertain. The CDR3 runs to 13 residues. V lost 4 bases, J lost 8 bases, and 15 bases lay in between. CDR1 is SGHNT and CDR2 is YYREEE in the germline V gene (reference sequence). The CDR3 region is CASSPLPYEGYTF. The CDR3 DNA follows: TGTGCCAGCAGCCCTTTACCTTATGAAGGCTACACCTTC.

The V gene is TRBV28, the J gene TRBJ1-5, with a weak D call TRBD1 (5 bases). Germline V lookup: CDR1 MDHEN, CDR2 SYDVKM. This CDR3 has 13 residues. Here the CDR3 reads CAPAGRADQPQHF. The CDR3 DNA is TGTGCACCCGCAGGGCGGGCCGATCAGCCCCAGCATTTT.

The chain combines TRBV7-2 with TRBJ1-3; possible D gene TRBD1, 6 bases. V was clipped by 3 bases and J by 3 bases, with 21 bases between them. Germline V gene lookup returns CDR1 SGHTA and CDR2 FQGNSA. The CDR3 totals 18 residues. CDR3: CASSLAPSWGGIGNTIYF. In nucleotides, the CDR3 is TGTGCCAGCAGCTTGGCCCCATCGTGGGGGGGCATTGGAAACACCATATATTTT.

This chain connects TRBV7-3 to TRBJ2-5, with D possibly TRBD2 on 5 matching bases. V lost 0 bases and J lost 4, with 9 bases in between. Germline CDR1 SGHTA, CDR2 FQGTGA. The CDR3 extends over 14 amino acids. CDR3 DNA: TGTGCCAGCAGCTTAACAGGAGGAGCAGAGACCCAGTACTTC. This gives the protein CASSLTGGAETQYF.

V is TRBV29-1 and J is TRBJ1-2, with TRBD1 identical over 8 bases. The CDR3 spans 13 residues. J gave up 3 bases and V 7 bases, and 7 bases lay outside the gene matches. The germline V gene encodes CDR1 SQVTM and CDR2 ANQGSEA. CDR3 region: CSATGQAHYGYTF. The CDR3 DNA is TGCAGCGCTACGGGACAGGCCCACTATGGCTACACCTTC.

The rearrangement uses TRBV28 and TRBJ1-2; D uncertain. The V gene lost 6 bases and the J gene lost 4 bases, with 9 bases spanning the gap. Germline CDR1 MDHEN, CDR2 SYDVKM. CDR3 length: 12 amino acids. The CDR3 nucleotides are TGTGCCAGCAGCCCCCATCTCTATGGCTACACCTTC. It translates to CASSPHLYGYTF.

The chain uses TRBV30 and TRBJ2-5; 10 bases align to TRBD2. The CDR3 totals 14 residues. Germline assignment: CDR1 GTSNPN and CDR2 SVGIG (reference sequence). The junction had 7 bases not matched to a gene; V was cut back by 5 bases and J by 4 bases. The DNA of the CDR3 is TGTGCCTGGGGCCTAGCGGGAGTAGGAGAGACCCAGTACTTC. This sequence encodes CAWGLAGVGETQYF.